The next 31 T cell receptor beta chains were all read from a single sample in a study of CD8+ T cells in alopecia areata (dated by TCRdb to 2016 to 2018). Preparation of the library involved the immunoSEQ multiplex PCR assay. To provide template for TCR sequencing, every sample had RNA extracted and reverse transcribed into cDNA. TCRdb provides this immuneACCESS table in a form limited to in-frame rearrangements. Some clones are lacking; in checked studies, under half of them reflect an unresolved V gene, and why the rest are absent is not known. Across this sample, about 120,000 clones were tabulated and none appeared just once. The ten largest clones add up to about 20% of the sample. The specimen was lesional skin. The receptors stem from a C3H/HeJ mouse with alopecia areata. The MHC haplotype carried by mice of this strain is H2-k.

Concerning this clone: Gene names and germline refer to mouse. The CDR3 end lies 4 residues beyond the end of the read and is filled in from the germline J gene. The rearrangement joins TRBV17 to TRBJ2-5; D is perhaps TRBD1 (6 bases). CDR3 length equals 16 residues. The germline gives CDR1 MNHDT, CDR2 YYDKIL. The CDR3 loop is CASSRPSGEREDTQYF. The part of the CDR3 DNA that was read is TGTGCTAGCAGTAGACCCTCAGGGGAGAGGGAAGAC.

Remarks on this clone: The protein in this entry is translated from the DNA; at residue 13 it differs from the protein listed in TCRdb. Gene names are mouse gene names. The read gets to within 3 residues of the CDR3 end, and the germline J gene fills in the rest. The chain is built from TRBV19 and TRBJ1-6; 9 positions match TRBD1. TRBJ1-6 is flagged as an ORF with uncertain function. The CDR3 loop spans 16 amino acids. Germline trimming cut 1 base from V and 6 bases from J; bases unmatched to any gene: 5. Germline-derived CDR1 and CDR2 are FNHDT and SITEND (reference sequence). CDR3 loop: CASSILGTGRNSPLYF. The CDR3 bases that were read are TGTGCCAGCAGTATACTGGGGACAGGGCGTAATTCGCCC.

This clone was detected a few times. TCRdb's protein and the translated DNA diverge at residue 12; the protein reported here is the translation of the DNA. Gene names denote mouse genes. Sequencing ends 3 residues short of the CDR3 end; the germline J gene provides the rest. The chain employs TRBV19 and TRBJ1-6, with D possibly matching TRBD1 (6 bases). TRBJ1-6 is classed as an ORF, of uncertain function. This CDR3 contains 15 residues. The germline CDR1 and CDR2 sequences are FNHDT and SITEND (reference sequence). V gave up 4 bases and J gave up 3 bases, with 11 bases separating them. The chain's CDR3 is CASSLEGVYNSPLYF. CDR3 bases read: TGTGCCAGCAGTCTCGAGGGGGTCTATAATTCGCCC.

To note about this clone: All gene names here are mouse names. The read halts 4 residues ahead of the CDR3 end, with the missing end drawn from the germline J gene. The V gene is TRBV19, the J gene TRBJ1-1; perhaps TRBD1 as D (5 bases). The CDR3 is 12 amino acids. Germline-derived CDR1 and CDR2 are FNHDT and SITEND (reference sequence). The covered CDR3 bases are TGTGCCAGCAGCCCAGGGTGGACA. Residues: CASSPGWT. The CDR3, in full, reads CASSPGWTEVFF.

In the case of this clone: Gene names and germline refer to mouse. From the germline J gene comes the end of the CDR3, since the read stops 4 residues before it. The chain employs TRBV1 and TRBJ2-7, with 12 nucleotides matching TRBD1. Trimming removed 3 bases from V and 3 bases from J; junction bases left unmatched: 3. Germline V lookup: CDR1 NSQYPW, CDR2 LRSPGD (reference sequence). The CDR3 loop spans 15 amino acids. The CDR3 DNA, read in part, is TGCACCTGCAGTGCCAGGGACAGGGGGCACTAT. Its protein product is CTCSARDRGHY. The entire CDR3 reads CTCSARDRGHYEQYF.

This clone was seen more than once but under ten times. The genes and germline here are from mouse. The read stops 4 residues short of the end of the CDR3; the missing end is completed from the germline J gene. The V call is TRBV19, the J call TRBJ2-5, with D hard to call. Per germline, CDR1 FNHDT and CDR2 SITEND (reference sequence). The CDR3 consists of 14 residues. Trimming shortened V by 5 bases and J by 0 bases, and 10 bases separated the two germline ends. The CDR3 spells CASSPTFNQDTQYF. CDR3 bases read: TGTGCCAGCAGCCCTACATTTAACCAAGAC.

A few counts support this clone. Mouse names are used for the genes. The CDR3 end lies 4 residues beyond the end of the read and is filled in from the germline J gene. The rearrangement links TRBV13-3 to TRBJ2-1; 10 nucleotides match TRBD2. This CDR3 is built from 16 residues. The J segment lost 4 bases and the V segment lost 1 base, leaving 5 bases of the junction unmatched. Germline V gene lookup returns CDR1 NNHDY and CDR2 SYVADS. CDR3 loop: CASSDNLGGPYAEQFF. The covered CDR3 bases are TGTGCCAGCAGTGATAATCTGGGGGGGCCTTATGCT.

In its sample, this clone was seen a few times. Gene names and germline match the mouse. Read sequence stops 4 residues before the CDR3 end, and the germline J gene provides the missing end. The chain carries TRBV1 and TRBJ1-1; D is perhaps TRBD1 (6 bases). Germline CDR1 and CDR2: NSQYPW and LRSPGD (reference sequence). The CDR3 is made up of 13 amino acids. The CDR3 is CTCSPSDSTEVFF. The covered CDR3 bases are TGCACCTGCAGTCCCTCGGACAGTACA.

This clone was seen only a few times. Gene names and germline match the mouse. The read terminates 4 residues before the CDR3 end, so the remaining end is supplied by the germline J gene. V gene TRBV16 combines with J gene TRBJ1-4; D is perhaps TRBD1 (6 bases). Germline CDR1 reads SGHSA; CDR2 reads FRNQAP. This CDR3 region has 16 residues. V was shortened by 3 bases and J by 0 bases, with 11 bases between the two germline ends. The CDR3 is CASSFQGPISNERLFF. The sequenced part of the CDR3 DNA is TGTGCAAGCAGCTTTCAGGGGCCAATTTCCAACGAA.

This clone turned up a few times. The gene names given are mouse names. Sequencing ends 4 residues short of the CDR3 end; the germline J gene provides the rest. The rearrangement joins TRBV13-3 to TRBJ2-2; D perhaps matches TRBD1 (6 bases). V was cut by 5 bases and J by 3 bases, with 14 bases left in between. This CDR3 is 15 amino acids long. Germline CDR1 reads NNHDY; CDR2 reads SYVADS. The CDR3 is CASSPQGLDTGQLYF. The DNA read from the CDR3 is TGTGCCAGCAGCCCCCAGGGGTTAGACACCGGG.

This clone has a count of ten or more. Germline and genes: mouse. The same CDR3 also results from other DNA sequences found in this sample. CDR3 residues: CASSDGLGNTGQLYF. The covered CDR3 bases are TGTGCCAGCAGTGATGGACTGGGAAACACCGGG. V and J are TRBV13-3 and TRBJ2-2; 7 bases are a match to TRBD2. With the read ending 4 residues before the CDR3 end, the germline J gene is used to fill in that end. CDR1 is NNHDY, CDR2 SYVADS, per germline. Germline trimming cut 0 bases from V and 1 base from J; bases unmatched to any gene: 0. The CDR3 runs to 15 residues.

As to this clone: Gene names and germline match the mouse. The part of the CDR3 DNA that was read is TGCACCTGCAGACCAGGGGGCAGGGGGGAC. Translated: CTCRPGGRGD. The full-length CDR3 reads as CTCRPGGRGDTQYF. The chain uses TRBV1 and TRBJ2-5; 8 positions match TRBD1. The sequenced fragment ends 4 residues before the CDR3 boundary, so the rest is inferred from the germline J gene. This CDR3 has 14 residues. The V gene's germline CDR1 is NSQYPW and CDR2 LRSPGD (reference sequence).

This clone has a count of ten or more. Mouse names are used for the genes. The read is 4 residues too short to cover the CDR3 end, so that end is filled in from the germline J gene. The rearrangement uses TRBV1 and TRBJ1-2, with 9 bases matching TRBD1. The CDR3 contains 12 residues. Germline CDR1 reads NSQYPW; CDR2 reads LRSPGD (reference sequence). The CDR3 reads CTCSATGGDYTF. The CDR3 bases that were read are TGCACCTGCAGTGCGACAGGGGGC.

This clone was observed at least ten times. Each gene name is a mouse one. The CDR3 end falls 4 residues outside the read, so it is completed with the germline J gene. The chain uses TRBV13-3 and TRBJ2-7, with 9 bases identical to TRBD2. V lost 5 bases, J lost 2 bases, and 5 bases stayed unmatched. Germline V gene data show CDR1 as NNHDY and CDR2 as SYVADS. This CDR3 contains 14 residues. The DNA read from the CDR3 is TGTGCCAGCAGCTTTGGGGGGGCGCCCTAT. Residues: CASSFGGAPY. The whole CDR3 reads CASSFGGAPYEQYF.

This clone occurred a few times. Gene names refer to mouse genes. The CDR3 goes on 4 residues after the read ends, and that part is filled in from the germline J gene. The rearrangement joins TRBV13-3 to TRBJ2-7; 7 bases agree with TRBD1. CDR1 is NNHDY, CDR2 SYVADS, per germline. The CDR3 has 13 amino acids. CDR3 DNA, as far as it was read: TGTGCCAGCAGTGAAAGACAGGGTTAT. Protein product: CASSERQGY. In full, the CDR3 reads CASSERQGYEQYF.

Ten or more counts support this clone. Any gene name here is a mouse gene name. From the germline J gene comes the end of the CDR3, since the read stops 4 residues before it. The chain carries TRBV13-3 and TRBJ2-7; the match to TRBD1 covers 10 bases. CDR3 length: 14 amino acids. Germline V gives CDR1 NNHDY, CDR2 SYVADS. V trimming: 5 bases; J trimming: 2 bases; junction bases outside the gene matches: 4. The CDR3 bases that were read are TGTGCCAGCAGCCCAGGACAGGGGGCCTAT. Protein product: CASSPGQGAY. From start to end, the CDR3 is CASSPGQGAYEQYF.

With respect to this clone: The germline and genes are mouse ones. The chain's CDR3 is CTCSADEVGGSSYEQYF. The CDR3 DNA, read in part, is TGCACCTGCAGTGCAGATGAGGTTGGGGGGAGCTCCTAT. The chain uses TRBV1 and TRBJ2-7; 7 bases line up with TRBD2. The observed sequence ends 4 residues before the CDR3 terminus, with the missing tail filled in from the germline J gene. J gave up 0 bases and V 0 bases, and 8 bases lay outside the gene matches. There are 17 residues in the CDR3. Germline V gene sequence: CDR1 NSQYPW, CDR2 LRSPGD (reference sequence).

In the case of this clone: Genes and germline are mouse. The DNA read from the CDR3 is TGTGCCAGCAGCCTTCGACTGGGGGGAAACACCGGG. It codes for CASSLRLGGNTG. The CDR3 reads in full as CASSLRLGGNTGQLYF. The rearrangement links TRBV13-3 to TRBJ2-2; 10 bases fit TRBD2. The read halts 4 residues ahead of the CDR3 end, with the missing end drawn from the germline J gene. V lost 5 bases to trimming and J lost 1 base; unmatched junction nucleotides: 5. CDR3 length: 16 residues. Per germline, CDR1 NNHDY and CDR2 SYVADS.

Notes on this clone: Gene and germline names: mouse. The read is 4 residues too short to cover the CDR3 end, so that end is filled in from the germline J gene. The rearrangement joins TRBV19 to TRBJ2-3; 7 bases align to TRBD1. CDR3 length equals 14 residues. Germline-derived CDR1 and CDR2 are FNHDT and SITEND (reference sequence). V shed 2 bases, J shed 4 bases, and the junction held 4 bases outside the gene matches. The DNA read from the CDR3 is TGTGCCAGCAGTATCTCACAGGGGTCAGAA. This gives the protein CASSISQGSE. The full CDR3 is CASSISQGSETLYF.

This clone occurred a few times. Each gene name is a mouse one. The observed sequence ends 4 residues before the CDR3 terminus, with the missing tail filled in from the germline J gene. The chain joins TRBV13-2 to TRBJ2-7; D not resolved. Germline assignment: CDR1 NNHNN and CDR2 SYGAGS (reference sequence). V was trimmed by 1 base and J by 3 bases, leaving 8 bases between them. This CDR3 is built from 13 residues. CDR3: CASGDIQFYEQYF. Incomplete CDR3 DNA: TGTGCCAGCGGTGATATACAATTCTAT.

This clone was seen ten or more times. Genes and germline are mouse. The read halts 4 residues ahead of the CDR3 end, with the missing end drawn from the germline J gene. The chain recombines TRBV14 with TRBJ2-7, with a weak D call TRBD1 (5 bases). Germline CDR1 and CDR2: SGHDT and FRDEAV. CDR3 size: 14 residues. Incomplete CDR3 DNA: TGTGCCAGCAGTTTACGGCAGGGCCTTTAT. This sequence encodes CASSLRQGLY. The entire CDR3 is CASSLRQGLYEQYF.

This clone was detected a few times. TCRdb's protein does not match the DNA translation at residue 14; the protein provided is translated from the DNA. Germline and genes here are mouse. The read gets to within 3 residues of the CDR3 end, and the germline J gene fills in the rest. The gene calls are TRBV13-3 and TRBJ1-3; D remains unclear. Germline CDR1 and CDR2: NNHDY and SYVADS. The CDR3 loop spans 17 amino acids. Trimming removed 0 bases from V and 0 bases from J, with 13 bases in between. CDR3 sequence reads: CASSDALGLSSGNTLYF. Incomplete CDR3 DNA: TGTGCCAGCAGTGATGCACTCGGACTTTCTTCTGGAAATACG. Variable domain in full (rest from reference TRBV13-3 and TRBJ1-3): EAAVTQSPRSKVAVTGGKVTLSCHQTNNHDYMYWYRQDTGHGLRLIHYSYVADSTEKGDIPDGYKASRPSQENFSLILELASLSQTAVYFCASSDALGLSSGNTLYFGEGSRLIVV.

This clone has more than one count but fewer than ten. Germline and genes here are mouse. The read gets to within 4 residues of the CDR3 end, and the germline J gene fills in the rest. This chain links TRBV13-1 with TRBJ2-1; the D is unclear. Germline assignment: CDR1 NSHNY and CDR2 SYGAGN. The CDR3 loop spans 14 amino acids. Trimming stripped 7 bases from V and 1 base from J, with 12 bases between. CDR3 bases read: TGTGCCAGCGGCCGGCCCAGGAACTATGCT. Residues: CASGRPRNYA. The full CDR3 sequence reads CASGRPRNYAEQFF.

Worth noting for this clone: Mouse gene names apply. The read halts 4 residues ahead of the CDR3 end, with the missing end drawn from the germline J gene. The genes are TRBV19 and TRBJ2-7, with no clear D. V lost 2 bases, J lost 3 bases, and 6 bases lay in between. Germline V gene data show CDR1 as FNHDT and CDR2 as SITEND (reference sequence). The CDR3 contains 12 residues. CDR3 residues: CASSIFSYEQYF. CDR3 DNA (partial): TGTGCCAGCAGTATTTTCAGCTAT.

Regarding this clone: Gene names and germline refer to mouse. The read gets to within 4 residues of the CDR3 end, and the germline J gene fills in the rest. The chain employs TRBV13-1 and TRBJ2-7; 12 bases align to TRBD2. Germline CDR1 reads NSHNY; CDR2 reads SYGAGN. This CDR3 is 16 amino acids long. The trim removed 2 bases at V and 3 bases at J, leaving 6 bases unmatched. The chain's CDR3 is CASSEKDWGGLYEQYF. The CDR3 DNA, read in part, is TGTGCCAGCAGTGAGAAAGACTGGGGGGGCCTCTAT.

On this clone itself: Gene names are the mouse ones. The read stops 4 residues short of the end of the CDR3; the missing end is completed from the germline J gene. V and J are TRBV19 and TRBJ2-1, with 11 positions matching TRBD2. This CDR3 comprises 15 residues. With V trimmed by 5 bases and J by 5 bases, 6 bases remained unmatched. The germline CDR1 and CDR2 sequences are FNHDT and SITEND (reference sequence). The chain's CDR3 is CASSPTGGVHAEQFF. CDR3 bases read: TGTGCCAGCAGCCCGACTGGGGGGGTTCATGCT. Drawing the rest from reference TRBV19 and TRBJ2-1, the complete variable domain is GGIITQTPKFLIGQEGQKLTLKCQQNFNHDTMYWYRQDSGKGLRLIYYSITENDLQKGDLSEGYDASREKKSSFSLTVTSAQKNEMAVFLCASSPTGGVHAEQFFGPGTRLTVL.

This clone was counted between two and nine times. The genes and germline here are from mouse. The read halts 4 residues ahead of the CDR3 end, with the missing end drawn from the germline J gene. The chain couples TRBV13-3 to TRBJ2-4, with TRBD2 as a possible D gene (6 bases). The V gene lost 0 bases and the J gene lost 2 bases, with 10 bases spanning the gap. The CDR3 spans 15 residues. The germline CDR1 and CDR2 sequences are NNHDY and SYVADS. CDR3 sequence reads: CASSDAPGVQNTLYF. The part of the CDR3 DNA that was read is TGTGCCAGCAGTGATGCGCCTGGGGTTCAAAAC.

A few counts support this clone. Germline and genes here are mouse. The read is 4 residues too short to cover the CDR3 end, so that end is filled in from the germline J gene. The V and J genes are TRBV1 and TRBJ1-2; 9 bases are a match to TRBD1. This CDR3 has 15 residues. The V gene's germline CDR1 is NSQYPW and CDR2 LRSPGD (reference sequence). J lost 2 bases, V lost 3 bases, and 4 bases had no gene match. CDR3 in amino acids: CTCSAATGGNSDYTF. The CDR3 DNA, read in part, is TGCACCTGCAGTGCCGCGACAGGGGGGAACTCC.

This clone was counted ten times or more. Germline and genes: mouse. Coverage ceases 4 residues before the CDR3 finishes, and the germline J gene fills in the end. The J gene is TRBJ1-1, the V gene TRBV13-1; D might be TRBD1 (5 bases). CDR3 length: 12 amino acids. Germline values: CDR1 NSHNY, CDR2 SYGAGN. This chain's CDR3 is CASSLSGREVFF. Partial CDR3 DNA: TGTGCCAGCAGTCTTTCAGGGAGA.

Concerning this clone itself: Gene labels here are mouse ones. The missing CDR3 end, 4 residues past where the read stops, is filled in from the germline J gene. The genes are TRBV1 and TRBJ2-7, with 9 positions matching TRBD1. Trimming at V came to 3 bases and at J to 0 bases, leaving 6 bases not matched to a gene. This CDR3 contains 16 residues. Germline CDR1 is NSQYPW and CDR2 is LRSPGD (reference sequence). The CDR3 sequence is CTCSALPGQGSYEQYF. The part of the CDR3 DNA that was read is TGCACCTGCAGTGCCCTACCGGGACAGGGCTCCTAT.

In its sample, this clone was seen a few times. Genes and germline are mouse. From the germline J gene comes the end of the CDR3, since the read stops 4 residues before it. This chain connects TRBV13-3 to TRBJ2-7, with TRBD1 as a possible D gene (6 bases). CDR3 length equals 15 residues. Looked up from germline, CDR1 is NNHDY and CDR2 is SYVADS. The CDR3 DNA, read in part, is TGTGCCAGCAGCCCTTCCGGGACAAAAATATAT. Translation gives CASSPSGTKIY. The CDR3 as a whole reads CASSPSGTKIYEQYF.